This is a list of T cell receptor beta chains from one sample in a study of OX40 agonist ivuxolimab in advanced cancers. The repertoire was sequenced with immunoSEQ multiplex PCR; TCRdb's copy has only in-frame clones and lacks some. The sample holds just over 50,000 clones, 85% to 90% seen once. The specimen was CD4+ or CD8+ T cells sorted from blood, collected in a trial of the OX40 agonist ivuxolimab. The receptors come from an adult with an advanced solid tumor such as melanoma, head and neck, liver or kidney cancer. Each CDR3 is given with its conserved first and last residue. D genes are given only for firm matches. For some rows the clone size is stated as once, few or many, or as a class when expanded; others skip it.

D: -
J: TRBJ1-6
size: -
V: TRBV27
CDR3: CASSLRTRGKGPLHF
DNA: TGTGCCAGCAGTTTAAGGACGCGGGGAAAGGGGCCCCTCCACTTT

D: TRBD2
J: TRBJ2-7
size: -
V: TRBV14
CDR3: CASSQEVLAVYEQYF
DNA: TGTGCCAGCAGCCAAGAGGTACTAGCGGTCTACGAGCAGTACTTC

D: TRBD2
J: TRBJ2-7
size: -
V: TRBV5-1
CDR3: CASSSTGTRSYEQYF
DNA: TGCGCCAGCAGCTCGACCGGGACTAGATCGTACGAGCAGTACTTC

D: -
J: TRBJ1-4
size: -
V: TRBV2
CDR3: CASRPPGDEKLFF
DNA: TGTGCCAGTAGACCCCCGGGGGATGAAAAACTGTTTTTT

D: -
J: TRBJ1-2
size: -
V: TRBV5-1
CDR3: CASSYDTNANYGYTF
DNA: TGCGCCAGCAGTTATGACACAAACGCTAACTATGGCTACACCTTC

D: TRBD2
J: TRBJ2-2
size: -
V: TRBV9
CDR3: CASSPSSGPGELFF
DNA: TGTGCCAGCAGTCCCTCTAGCGGGCCCGGGGAGCTGTTTTTT

D: -
J: TRBJ1-2
size: -
V: TRBV7-9
CDR3: CASSLGQTYGYTF
DNA: TGTGCCAGCAGCTTAGGGCAGACCTATGGCTACACCTTC

D: TRBD1
J: TRBJ2-2
size: -
V: TRBV7-6
CDR3: CASSFGTDANTGELFF
DNA: TGTGCCAGCAGCTTCGGGACAGACGCGAACACCGGGGAGCTGTTTTTT

D: TRBD1
J: TRBJ2-7
size: once
V: TRBV5-5
CDR3: CASSPSTDRDSYEQYF
DNA: TGTGCCAGCAGCCCATCCACGGACAGGGACTCCTACGAGCAGTACTTC

D: TRBD1
J: TRBJ2-7
size: -
V: TRBV19
CDR3: CASSADRGKNEQYF
DNA: TGTGCCAGTAGTGCGGACAGGGGAAAGAACGAGCAGTACTTC

D: -
J: TRBJ2-3
size: -
V: TRBV2
CDR3: CASRGTPGDTQYF
DNA: TGTGCCAGCAGGGGGACCCCCGGAGATACGCAGTATTTT

D: TRBD2
J: TRBJ2-1
size: -
V: TRBV7-6
CDR3: CASTSIAGGVNEQFF
DNA: TGTGCCAGCACCTCCATAGCGGGGGGGGTCAATGAGCAGTTCTTC

D: TRBD1
J: TRBJ1-1
size: -
V: TRBV19
CDR3: CASSTKDRGFYTEAFF
DNA: TGTGCCAGTAGTACCAAAGACAGGGGCTTTTACACTGAAGCTTTCTTT

D: -
J: TRBJ1-1
size: -
V: TRBV2
CDR3: CATLRDKSLQKAFF
DNA: TGTGCCACCCTTAGGGACAAAAGCCTGCAGAAAGCTTTCTTT